This TCR beta chain comes out of a study of T cell therapy after organ transplantation. Turning to the study itself: A median of 1.92 x 10^8 CMV-specific T cells was infused in 2 to 6 doses. Study-wide results and limits: Post-therapy CD8 clonality change correlated inversely with pretherapy clonality.

Time point here: 4-8 weeks after completion of therapy. Drug-resistant or recurrent cytomegalovirus affected these solid-organ transplant recipient patients. Comments on this clone: The antigen is unknown.

TCRdb's table, derived via immunoSEQ multiplex PCR, lists solely in-frame clones and lacks some. The sample carries 20,000 or so clones, 65% to 85% recorded once. The germline gives CDR1 SGHRS, CDR2 YFSETQ. Trimming at V came to 0 bases and at J to 2 bases, leaving 5 bases not matched to a gene. The CDR3 is 16 amino acids. The TCR was taken from a human patient who had received a solid organ transplant and had CMV disease. Part of the T cell pool may stem from the graft donor. This sample comprised CD8+ T cells from blood, obtained after autologous CMV-specific T cell therapy. This chain uses TRBV5-1 with TRBJ2-7, with 10 bases aligning to TRBD2. The CDR3 region is CASSLGIAGGAYEQYF. The CDR3 coding sequence is TGCGCCAGCAGCTTGGGGATAGCGGGAGGAGCCTACGAGCAGTACTTC.